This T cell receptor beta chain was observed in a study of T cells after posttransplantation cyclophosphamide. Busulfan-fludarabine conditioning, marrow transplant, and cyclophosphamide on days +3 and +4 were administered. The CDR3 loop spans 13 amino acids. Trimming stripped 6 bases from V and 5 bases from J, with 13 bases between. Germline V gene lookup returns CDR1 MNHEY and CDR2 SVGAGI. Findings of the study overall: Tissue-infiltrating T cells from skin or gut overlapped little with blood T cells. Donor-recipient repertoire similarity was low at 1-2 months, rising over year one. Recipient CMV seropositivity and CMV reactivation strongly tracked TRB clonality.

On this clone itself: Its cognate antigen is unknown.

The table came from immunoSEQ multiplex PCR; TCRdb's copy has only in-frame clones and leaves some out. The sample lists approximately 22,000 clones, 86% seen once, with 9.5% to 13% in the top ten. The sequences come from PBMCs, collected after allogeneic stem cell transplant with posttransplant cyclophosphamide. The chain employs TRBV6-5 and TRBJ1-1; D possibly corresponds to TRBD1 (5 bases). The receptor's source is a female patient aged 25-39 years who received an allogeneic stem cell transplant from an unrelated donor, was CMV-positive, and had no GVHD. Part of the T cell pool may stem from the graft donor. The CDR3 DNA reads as TGTGCCAGCAGAACAGGTTTGGGGACTGAAGCTTTCTTT. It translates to CASRTGLGTEAFF.